This T cell receptor beta chain was documented in a study of a mutant IDH1 vaccine in newly diagnosed glioma. Study details: In some groups vaccination began 4-6 weeks post-radiotherapy; others received it with temozolomide. Visits designated V12 and V13 were conducted at weeks 35 and 47, respectively. Study findings and constraints: Of all patients, nearly 95% showed vaccine-induced immune responses. Changes in the top peripheral T cell clonotypes seemingly had no bearing on pseudoprogression.

Measured with immunoSEQ multiplex PCR; TCRdb has only the in-frame clones, and not every one. There are around 65,000 clones in the sample; 75% to 90% occur only once, and 3.8% lies in the top ten. Time point here: week 47, end of study. Vaccine doses each comprised 300 ug of mutant IDH1 20-mer peptide, with topical imiquimod. Worth noting for this clone: Its antigen is unknown.

This clonotype originated in a young man with glioma. The sequenced sample was PBMCs, obtained from a glioma patient whose treatment included an IDH1 peptide vaccine.

CDR3 residues: CASSLGEGYNSPLHF. Here the CDR3 DNA reads TGTGCCAGCAGCCTCGGGGAGGGATATAATTCACCCCTCCACTTT. This rearrangement joins TRBV11-3 to TRBJ1-6; D remains unclear. This CDR3 has 15 residues. V lost 5 bases and J lost 4, with 12 bases in between. From germline, CDR1 is SGHNT and CDR2 YENEEA.